The 10 T cell receptor beta chains below come from one sample, sequenced in a study of T cell changes during pregnancy in multiple sclerosis. The protocol was immunoSEQ multiplex PCR, while the TCRdb copy is restricted to in-frame clones and leaves out a portion. The profile covers approximately 53,000 clones, with around nine tenths appearing a single time and around 0.38% taken by the ten largest. The material sequenced was CD4+ T cells from peripheral blood mononuclear cells, taken before pregnancy. The receptors come from a female donor with multiple sclerosis, enrolled in a pregnancy study.

This rearrangement joins TRBV27 to TRBJ2-4, with TRBD1 matching 9 bases. The germline V gene encodes CDR1 MNHEY and CDR2 SMNVEV (reference sequence). Trimming cost V 4 bases and J 6 bases; bases outside gene matches: 10. CDR3 size: 16 residues. The CDR3, as DNA: TGTGCCAGCAGTTCGCTGGGACAGGGTAGGGTAAACATTCAGTACTTC. This encodes CASSSLGQGRVNIQYF.

This rearrangement joins TRBV30 to TRBJ2-2; D remains ambiguous. V lost 2 bases and J 8 bases, leaving 9 bases between the germline ends. CDR3 size: 12 residues. CDR1 GTSNPN and CDR2 SVGIG come from the germline V gene (reference sequence). The CDR3 DNA reads TGTGCCTGGAGTTCTTCGGTGGGGGAGCTGTTTTTT. It translates to CAWSSSVGELFF.

The V and J genes are TRBV7-2 and TRBJ1-2; D is unresolved. The CDR3 length is 12 residues. V was trimmed by 5 bases and J by 8 bases, leaving 12 bases between them. The V gene's germline CDR1 is SGHTA and CDR2 FQGNSA. In DNA, the CDR3 is TGTGCCAGCAGCCCTTATGCGGGGGGCTACACCTTC. This translates into CASSPYAGGYTF.

V and J are TRBV30 and TRBJ1-1, with D possibly being TRBD1 (5 bases). CDR1 and CDR2 (germline): GTSNPN, SVGIG (reference sequence). CDR3 length equals 14 residues. Trimming took 2 bases from V and 0 from J, leaving 10 bases between them. The CDR3 DNA sequence: TGTGCCTGGAGTCCTGACAGCCTGAACACTGAAGCTTTCTTT. As protein: CAWSPDSLNTEAFF.

V gene TRBV5-5 combines with J gene TRBJ2-7; 10 bases are a match to TRBD2. This CDR3 has 16 amino acids. The junction had 7 bases not matched to a gene; V was cut back by 4 bases and J by 0 bases. CDR1 is SGHKS, CDR2 YYEKEE, per germline (reference sequence). Written as DNA, the CDR3 is TGTGCCAGCAGCACCTCTCCTAGCGGGGGCTCCTACGAGCAGTACTTC. The encoded protein is CASSTSPSGGSYEQYF.

V and J are TRBV7-9 and TRBJ2-2; TRBD2 might be the D (6 bases). The CDR3 consists of 17 residues. The germline gives CDR1 SEHNR, CDR2 FQNEAQ (reference sequence). The V gene lost 2 bases and the J gene lost 5 bases, with 18 bases spanning the gap. Written as DNA, the CDR3 is TGTGCCAGCAGCTTAATTTCATTGGGGGGAAGAACCGGGGAGCTGTTTTTT. Amino acid sequence: CASSLISLGGRTGELFF.

The chain joins TRBV6-1 to TRBJ2-4, with a possible D match to TRBD2 (5 bases). Germline V gene lookup returns CDR1 MNHNS and CDR2 SASEGT. The germline V and J ends were trimmed by 1 base and 1 base, with 14 bases remaining between them. This CDR3 comprises 17 residues. CDR3 in amino acids: CASSEVAARGAKNIQYF. The CDR3 DNA follows: TGTGCCAGCAGTGAAGTTGCAGCCCGCGGGGCCAAAAACATTCAGTACTTC.

The J gene is TRBJ2-1, the V gene TRBV5-1; D gene unclear. The CDR3 is made up of 13 amino acids. Germline V lookup: CDR1 SGHRS, CDR2 YFSETQ. Deletions cut 3 bases from V and 5 bases from J, with 9 bases between. The CDR3 DNA reads as TGCGCCAGCAGCTCCCTAAAAAACAATGAGCAGTTCTTC. Residues: CASSSLKNNEQFF.

This clone was recorded only once. This chain connects TRBV7-2 to TRBJ1-5; the D gene is possibly TRBD1 (6 bases). Germline values: CDR1 SGHTA, CDR2 FQGNSA. CDR3 length: 13 amino acids. V was cut by 5 bases and J by 5 bases, with 10 bases left in between. In DNA form, the CDR3 reads TGTGCCAGCAGCGGACACAGGGATCAGCCCCAGCATTTT. Its protein is CASSGHRDQPQHF.

The chain combines TRBV7-2 with TRBJ2-2; a weak D match, TRBD1 (6 bases). The CDR3 contains 15 residues. Between the trimmed V and J ends, which lost 5 bases and 5 bases, there was a span of 15 bases. Per the germline V gene, CDR1 is SGHTA and CDR2 is FQGNSA. For the CDR3, the DNA is TGTGCCAGCAGCGGGACACTACTGGGGACCGGGGAGCTGTTTTTT. This translates into CASSGTLLGTGELFF.